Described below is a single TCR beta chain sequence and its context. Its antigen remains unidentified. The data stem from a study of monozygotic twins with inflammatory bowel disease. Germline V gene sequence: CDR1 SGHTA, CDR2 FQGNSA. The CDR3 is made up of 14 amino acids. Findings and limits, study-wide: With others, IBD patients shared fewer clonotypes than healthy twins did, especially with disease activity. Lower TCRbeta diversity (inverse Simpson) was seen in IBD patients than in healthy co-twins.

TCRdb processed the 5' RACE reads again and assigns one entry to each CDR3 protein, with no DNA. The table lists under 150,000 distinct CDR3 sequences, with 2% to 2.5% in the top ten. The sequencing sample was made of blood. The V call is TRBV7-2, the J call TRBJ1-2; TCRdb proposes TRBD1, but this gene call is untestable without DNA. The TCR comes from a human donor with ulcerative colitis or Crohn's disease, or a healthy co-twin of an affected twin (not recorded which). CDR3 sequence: CASSHSGGAEGYTF.